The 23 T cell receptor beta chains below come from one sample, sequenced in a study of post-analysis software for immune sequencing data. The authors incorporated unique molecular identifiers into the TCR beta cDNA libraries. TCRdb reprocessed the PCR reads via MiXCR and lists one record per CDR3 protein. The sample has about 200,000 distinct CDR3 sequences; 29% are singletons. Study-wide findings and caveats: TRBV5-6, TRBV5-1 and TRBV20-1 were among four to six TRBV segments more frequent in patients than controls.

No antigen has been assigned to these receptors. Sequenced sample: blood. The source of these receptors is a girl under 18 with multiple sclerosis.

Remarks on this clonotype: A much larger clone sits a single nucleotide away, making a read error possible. Here the CDR3 reads CASRQGHNSYEQYF. In DNA form, the CDR3 reads TGTGCCAGCAGGCAGGGGCACAACTCCTACGAGCAGTACTTC. The chain joins TRBV25-1 to TRBJ2-7; tentative D call: TRBD1 (6 bases). Germline lookup yields CDR1 MGHDK and CDR2 SYGVNS. Trimming stripped 6 bases from V and 0 bases from J, with 12 bases between. The CDR3 runs 14 residues.

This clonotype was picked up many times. The CDR3 coding sequence is TGCGCCAGCAGCCAAAGGCCTAGCGGGGAATACAATGAGCAGTTCTTC. Amino acid sequence: CASSQRPSGEYNEQFF. This chain uses TRBV4-1 with TRBJ2-1; 9 positions match TRBD2. Germline V gives CDR1 MGHRA, CDR2 YSYEKL. With V trimmed by 2 bases and J by 4 bases, 6 bases remained unmatched. The CDR3 covers 16 residues.

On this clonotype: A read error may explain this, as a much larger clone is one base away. CDR3 sequence: CACSPGNEQFF. The CDR3 DNA reads as TGTGCCTGCAGCCCGGGTAATGAGCAGTTCTTC. The V and J genes are TRBV12-3 or TRBV12-4 and TRBJ2-1, with D hard to call. This CDR3 is built from 11 residues.

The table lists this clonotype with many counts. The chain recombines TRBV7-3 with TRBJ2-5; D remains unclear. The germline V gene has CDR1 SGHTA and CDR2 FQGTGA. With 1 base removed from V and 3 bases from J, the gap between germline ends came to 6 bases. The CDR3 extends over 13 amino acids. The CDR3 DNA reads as TGTGCCAGCAGCTTAAACGATAAAGAGACCCAGTACTTC. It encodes CASSLNDKETQYF.

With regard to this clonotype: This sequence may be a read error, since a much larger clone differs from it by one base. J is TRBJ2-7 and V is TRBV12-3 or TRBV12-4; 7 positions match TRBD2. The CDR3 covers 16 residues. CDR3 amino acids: CASSLGGAGSSCEQYF. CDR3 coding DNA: TGTGCCAGCAGTTTAGGCGGAGCGGGGTCGTCCTGCGAGCAGTACTTC.

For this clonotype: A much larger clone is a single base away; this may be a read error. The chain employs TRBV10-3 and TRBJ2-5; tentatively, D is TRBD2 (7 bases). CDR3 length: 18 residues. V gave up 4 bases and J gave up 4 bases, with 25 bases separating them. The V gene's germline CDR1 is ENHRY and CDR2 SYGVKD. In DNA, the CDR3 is TGTGCCATCAGTGCCAACCCTCTGGACGGGGGGCATACAGAGACCCAGTACTTC. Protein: CAISANPLDGGHTETQYF.

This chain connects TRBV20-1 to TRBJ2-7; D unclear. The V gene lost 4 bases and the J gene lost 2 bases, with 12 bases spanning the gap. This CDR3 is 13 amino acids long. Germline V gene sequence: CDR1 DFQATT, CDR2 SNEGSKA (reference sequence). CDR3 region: CSATTRSPYEQYF. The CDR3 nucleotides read TGCAGTGCTACGACGAGGAGCCCCTACGAGCAGTACTTC.

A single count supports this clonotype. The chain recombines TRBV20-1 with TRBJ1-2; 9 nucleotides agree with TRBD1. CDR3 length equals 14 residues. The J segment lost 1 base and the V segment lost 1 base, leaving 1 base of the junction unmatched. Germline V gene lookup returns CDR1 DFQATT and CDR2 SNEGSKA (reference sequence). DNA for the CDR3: TGCAGTGCTAGAGGGACAGGGGTTAACTATGGCTACACCTTC. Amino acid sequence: CSARGTGVNYGYTF.

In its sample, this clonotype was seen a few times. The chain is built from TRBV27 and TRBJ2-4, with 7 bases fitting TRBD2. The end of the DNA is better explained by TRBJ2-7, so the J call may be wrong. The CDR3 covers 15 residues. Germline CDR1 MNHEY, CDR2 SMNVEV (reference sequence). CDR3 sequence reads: CASSRAGRASHEQYF. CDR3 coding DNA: TGTGCCAGCAGTCGGGCAGGGAGGGCTTCCCACGAGCAGTACTTC.

The CDR3 sequence: CASSYDRSADTQYF. DNA of the CDR3: TGTGCCAGCAGTTACGACAGGTCGGCAGATACGCAGTATTTT. The rearrangement joins TRBV12-3 or TRBV12-4 to TRBJ2-3, with a tentative D call TRBD1 (6 bases). The CDR3 sequence is 14 residues long. The germline V and J ends were trimmed by 4 bases and 4 bases, with 12 bases remaining between them.

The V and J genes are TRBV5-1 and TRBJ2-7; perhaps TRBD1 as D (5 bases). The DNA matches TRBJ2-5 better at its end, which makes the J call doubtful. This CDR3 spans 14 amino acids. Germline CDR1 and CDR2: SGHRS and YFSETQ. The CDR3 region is CASSWGRAQETQYF. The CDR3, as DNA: TGCGCCAGCAGCTGGGGCAGGGCCCAGGAGACCCAGTACTTC.

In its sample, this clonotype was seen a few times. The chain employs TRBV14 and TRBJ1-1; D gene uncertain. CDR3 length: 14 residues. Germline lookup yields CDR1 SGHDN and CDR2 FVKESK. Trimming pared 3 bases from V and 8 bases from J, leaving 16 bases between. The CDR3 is CASSHLRRPPEAFF. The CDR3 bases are TGTGCCAGCAGCCACCTAAGGCGACCCCCGGAAGCTTTCTTT.

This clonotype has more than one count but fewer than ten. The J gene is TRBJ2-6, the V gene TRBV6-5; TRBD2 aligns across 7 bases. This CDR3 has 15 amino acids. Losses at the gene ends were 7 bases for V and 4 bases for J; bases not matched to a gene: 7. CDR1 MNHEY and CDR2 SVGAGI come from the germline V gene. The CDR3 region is CASTLGGSGANVLTF. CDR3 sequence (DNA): TGTGCCAGCACCTTGGGAGGGTCGGGGGCCAACGTCCTGACTTTC.

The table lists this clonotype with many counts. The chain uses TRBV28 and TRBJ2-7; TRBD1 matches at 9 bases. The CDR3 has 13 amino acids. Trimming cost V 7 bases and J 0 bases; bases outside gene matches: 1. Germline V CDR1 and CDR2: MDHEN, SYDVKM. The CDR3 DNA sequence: TGTGCCAGCAAGACAGGGGGCTCCTACGAGCAGTACTTC. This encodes CASKTGGSYEQYF.

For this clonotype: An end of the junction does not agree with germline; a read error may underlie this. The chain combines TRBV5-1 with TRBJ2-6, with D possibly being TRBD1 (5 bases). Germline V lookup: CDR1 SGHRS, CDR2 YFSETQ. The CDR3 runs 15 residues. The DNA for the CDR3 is TGCGCCAGCAGACACGATCGCTCTGGGGCCAACGTCCGGACTTTC. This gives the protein CASRHDRSGANVRTF. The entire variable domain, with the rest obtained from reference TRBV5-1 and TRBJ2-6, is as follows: KAGVTQTPRYLIKTRGQQVTLSCSPISGHRSVSWYQQTPGQGLQFLFEYFSETQRNKGNFPGRFSGRQFSNSRSEMNVSTLELGDSALYLCASRHDRSGANVRTFGAGSRLTVL.

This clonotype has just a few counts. The CDR3 DNA follows: TGTGCCAGCAGTTACCGGCAGGGGTTAGTGGGGGAGCAGTACTTC. It codes for CASSYRQGLVGEQYF. This chain uses TRBV6-5 with TRBJ2-7; tentative D call: TRBD1 (6 bases). The germline V and J ends were trimmed by 2 bases and 7 bases, with 18 bases remaining between them. This CDR3 region has 15 residues. Germline assignment: CDR1 MNHEY and CDR2 SVGAGI.

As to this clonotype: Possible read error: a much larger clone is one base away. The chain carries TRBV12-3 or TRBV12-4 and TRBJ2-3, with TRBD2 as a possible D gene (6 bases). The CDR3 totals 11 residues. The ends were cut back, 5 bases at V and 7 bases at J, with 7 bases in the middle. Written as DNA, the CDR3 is TGTGCCAGCAGTCGGGGGAATACGCAGTATTTT. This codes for CASSRGNTQYF.

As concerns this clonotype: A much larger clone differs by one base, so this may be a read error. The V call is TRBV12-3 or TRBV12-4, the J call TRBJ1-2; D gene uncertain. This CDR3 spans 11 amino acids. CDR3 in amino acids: CTSSRLYGYTF. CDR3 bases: TGTACCAGCAGTCGGCTCTATGGCTACACCTTC.

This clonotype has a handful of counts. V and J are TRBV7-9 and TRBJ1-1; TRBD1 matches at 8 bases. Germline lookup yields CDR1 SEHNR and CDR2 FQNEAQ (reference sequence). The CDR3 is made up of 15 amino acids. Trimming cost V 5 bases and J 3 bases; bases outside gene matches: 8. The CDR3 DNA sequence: TGTGCCAGCAGCCCCCGGACAGGGCTACACACTGAAGCTTTCTTT. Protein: CASSPRTGLHTEAFF.

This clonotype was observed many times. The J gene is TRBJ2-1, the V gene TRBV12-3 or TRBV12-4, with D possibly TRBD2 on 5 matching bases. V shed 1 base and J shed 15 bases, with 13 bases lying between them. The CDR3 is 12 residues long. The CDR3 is CASSLESAGGFF. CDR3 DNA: TGTGCCAGCAGTTTAGAATCGGCCGGAGGGTTCTTC.

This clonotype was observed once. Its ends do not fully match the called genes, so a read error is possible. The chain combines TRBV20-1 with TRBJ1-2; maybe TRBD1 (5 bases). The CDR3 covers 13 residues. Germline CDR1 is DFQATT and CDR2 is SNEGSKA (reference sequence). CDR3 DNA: TGCAGTGCTAGTAGAAGCCAGGGCTATGACTACACCTTC. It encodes CSASRSQGYDYTF.

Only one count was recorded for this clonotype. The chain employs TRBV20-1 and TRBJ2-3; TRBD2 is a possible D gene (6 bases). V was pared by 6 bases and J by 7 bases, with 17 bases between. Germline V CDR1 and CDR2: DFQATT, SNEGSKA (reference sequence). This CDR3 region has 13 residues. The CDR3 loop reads CSARREMLYTQYF. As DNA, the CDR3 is TGCAGTGCACGTCGGGAGATGCTTTATACGCAGTATTTT.

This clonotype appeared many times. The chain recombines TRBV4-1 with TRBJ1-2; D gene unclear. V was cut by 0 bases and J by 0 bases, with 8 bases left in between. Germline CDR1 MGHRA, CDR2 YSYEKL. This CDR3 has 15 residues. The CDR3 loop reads CASSQEWSPNYGYTF. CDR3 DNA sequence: TGCGCCAGCAGCCAAGAGTGGAGTCCTAACTATGGCTACACCTTC.